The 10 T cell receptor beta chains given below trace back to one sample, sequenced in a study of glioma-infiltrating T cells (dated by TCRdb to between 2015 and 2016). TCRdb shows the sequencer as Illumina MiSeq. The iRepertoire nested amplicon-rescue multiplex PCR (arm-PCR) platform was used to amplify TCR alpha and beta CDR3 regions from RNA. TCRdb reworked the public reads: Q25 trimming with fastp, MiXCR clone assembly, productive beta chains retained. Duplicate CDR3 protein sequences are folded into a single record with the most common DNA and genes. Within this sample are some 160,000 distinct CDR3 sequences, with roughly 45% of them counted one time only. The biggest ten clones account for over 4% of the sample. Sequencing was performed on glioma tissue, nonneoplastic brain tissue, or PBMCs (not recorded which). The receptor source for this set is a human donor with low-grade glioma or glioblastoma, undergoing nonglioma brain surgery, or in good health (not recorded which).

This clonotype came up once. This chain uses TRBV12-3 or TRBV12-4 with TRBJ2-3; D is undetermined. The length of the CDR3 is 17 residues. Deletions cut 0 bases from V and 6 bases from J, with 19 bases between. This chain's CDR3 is CASSLALYRQLPDTQYF. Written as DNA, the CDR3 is TGTGCCAGCAGTTTAGCGTTGTATAGGCAATTACCCGATACGCAGTATTTT.

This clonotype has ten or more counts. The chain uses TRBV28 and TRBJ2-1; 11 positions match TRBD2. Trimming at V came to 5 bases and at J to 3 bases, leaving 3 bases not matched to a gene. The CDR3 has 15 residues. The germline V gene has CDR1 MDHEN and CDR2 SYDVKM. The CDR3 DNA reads TGTGCCAGCAGTGCACTAGCGGGAGACTACAATGAGCAGTTCTTC. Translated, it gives CASSALAGDYNEQFF.

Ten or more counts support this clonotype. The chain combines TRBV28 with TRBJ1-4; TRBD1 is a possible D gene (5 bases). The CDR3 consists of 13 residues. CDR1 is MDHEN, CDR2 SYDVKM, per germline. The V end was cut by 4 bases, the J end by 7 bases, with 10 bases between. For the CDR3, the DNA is TGTGCCAGCAGTTATAGGGGAACTGAAAAACTGTTTTTT. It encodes CASSYRGTEKLFF.

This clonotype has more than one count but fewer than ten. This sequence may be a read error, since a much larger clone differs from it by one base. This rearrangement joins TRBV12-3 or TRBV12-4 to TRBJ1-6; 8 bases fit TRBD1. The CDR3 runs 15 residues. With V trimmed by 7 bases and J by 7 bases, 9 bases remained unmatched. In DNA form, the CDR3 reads TGTGCCAGCACGTCCTTGGACAGGGACAATTCACCCCTCCACTTT. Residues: CASTSLDRDNSPLHF.

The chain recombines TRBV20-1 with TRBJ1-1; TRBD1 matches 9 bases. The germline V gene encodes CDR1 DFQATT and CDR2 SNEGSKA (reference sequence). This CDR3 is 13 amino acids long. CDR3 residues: CRVGGQGSTEAFF. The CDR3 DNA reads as TGCAGAGTTGGAGGACAGGGGTCCACTGAAGCTTTCTTT.

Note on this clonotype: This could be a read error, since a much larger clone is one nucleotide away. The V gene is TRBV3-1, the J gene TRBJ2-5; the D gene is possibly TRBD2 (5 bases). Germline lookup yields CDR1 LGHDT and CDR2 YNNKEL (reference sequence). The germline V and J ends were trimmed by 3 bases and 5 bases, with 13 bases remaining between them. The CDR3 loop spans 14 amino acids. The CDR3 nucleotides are TGTGCCAGCAGCCAGGACTCCCTCGGGGAGACCCAGTACTTC. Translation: CASSQDSLGETQYF.

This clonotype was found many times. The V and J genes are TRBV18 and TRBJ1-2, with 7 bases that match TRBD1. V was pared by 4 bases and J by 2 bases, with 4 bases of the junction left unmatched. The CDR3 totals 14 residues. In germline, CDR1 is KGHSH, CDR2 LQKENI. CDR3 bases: TGTGCCAGCTCACTAAAACAGGGGAACTATGGCTACACCTTC. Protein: CASSLKQGNYGYTF.

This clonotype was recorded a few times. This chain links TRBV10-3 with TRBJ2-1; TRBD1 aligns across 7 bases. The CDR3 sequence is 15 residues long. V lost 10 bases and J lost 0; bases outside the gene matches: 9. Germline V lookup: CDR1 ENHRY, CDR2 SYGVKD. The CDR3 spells CATSLDRVSYNEQFF. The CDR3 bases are TGTGCCACCTCTCTCGACAGGGTCTCCTACAATGAGCAGTTCTTC.

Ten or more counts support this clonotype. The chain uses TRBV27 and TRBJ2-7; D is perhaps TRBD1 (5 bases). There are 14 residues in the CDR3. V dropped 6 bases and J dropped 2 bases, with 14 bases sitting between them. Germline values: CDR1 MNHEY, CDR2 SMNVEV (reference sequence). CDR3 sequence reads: CASRSQGLPYEQYF. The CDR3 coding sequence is TGTGCCAGCAGGTCTCAGGGCCTTCCCTACGAGCAGTACTTC.

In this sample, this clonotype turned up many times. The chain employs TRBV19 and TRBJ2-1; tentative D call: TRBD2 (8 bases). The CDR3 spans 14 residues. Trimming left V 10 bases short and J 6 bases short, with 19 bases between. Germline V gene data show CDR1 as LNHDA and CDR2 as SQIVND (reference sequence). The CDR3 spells CATRGLAGLNEQFF. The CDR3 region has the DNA TGTGCCACGAGGGGGCTAGCGGGCCTCAATGAGCAGTTCTTC.